The T cell receptor beta chain under discussion was sequenced for a study of blood T cell repertoires in COVID-19. Study at large: From the United States, Italy and Spain came samples of acute and convalescent COVID-19. The analysed material was cDNA or gDNA that came from T cells, B-cell-depleted T cells, or PBMCs.

The ends were cut back, 7 bases at V and 0 bases at J, with 13 bases in the middle. The CDR3 totals 14 residues. Per germline, CDR1 LGHDT and CDR2 YNNKEL (reference sequence). Original analysis: Reference gene primer amplification gave nucleated cell count estimates. Profiling relied on immunoSEQ multiplex PCR, and the TCRdb table lists in-frame clones only, not all of them. The V and J calls and clone size were taken over from that table, and D and trimming were inferred from the DNA. The sample contains 24,000 or so clones, over 80% of which appear only once. The clonotype was recovered from a human donor with active COVID-19. The donor label of this sample is uncertain. The sequencing input was peripheral blood. The chain couples TRBV3-1 (or the pseudogene TRBV3-2) to TRBJ2-7; TRBD1 is a possible D gene (6 bases). The CDR3 sequence: CASTRTEGSYEQYF. The DNA of the CDR3 is TGTGCCAGCACCAGGACAGAGGGCTCCTACGAGCAGTACTTC.